This T cell receptor (beta chain) was observed in a study of neurological immune-mediated disorders. As to time point: technical triplicate 3. Many counts were recorded for this clonotype. This CDR3 has 15 amino acids. V was pared by 4 bases and J by 11 bases, with 22 bases between. Germline values: CDR1 LGHDT, CDR2 YNNKEL (reference sequence). TCRdb reanalysed the 5' RACE reads using MiXCR and keeps one entry per CDR3 protein. Among over 25,000 distinct CDR3 sequences listed, about a sixth were seen once. V gene TRBV3-1 combines with J gene TRBJ2-3; D may be TRBD1 (6 bases). This TCR was sampled from a female donor with HTLV-1-associated myelopathy (HAM/TSP). The sequencing input was CD4+ T cells from blood. CDR3 region: CASSPPPKDSSMQYF. The CDR3 coding sequence is TGTGCCAGCAGCCCACCACCCAAGGACAGCTCCATGCAGTATTTT.